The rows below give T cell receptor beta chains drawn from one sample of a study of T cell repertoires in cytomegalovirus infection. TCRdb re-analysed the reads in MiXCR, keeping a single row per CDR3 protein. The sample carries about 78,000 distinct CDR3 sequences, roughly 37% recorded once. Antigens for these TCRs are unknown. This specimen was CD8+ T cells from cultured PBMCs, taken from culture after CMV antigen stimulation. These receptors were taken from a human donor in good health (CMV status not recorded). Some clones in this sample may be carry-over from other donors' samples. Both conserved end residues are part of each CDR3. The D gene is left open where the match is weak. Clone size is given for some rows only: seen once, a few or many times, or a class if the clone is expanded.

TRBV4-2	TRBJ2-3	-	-	CASSQDLAGTDTQYF	TGTGCCAGCAGCCAAGATCTGGCCGGCACAGATACGCAGTATTTT
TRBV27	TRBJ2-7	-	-	CASSLSGWDYEQYF	TGTGCCAGCAGTTTATCAGGGTGGGATTACGAGCAGTACTTC
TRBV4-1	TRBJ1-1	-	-	CASSQEGHSNTEAFF	TGCGCCAGCAGCCAAGAAGGTCACTCGAACACTGAAGCTTTCTTT
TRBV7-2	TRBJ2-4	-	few	CASSLAYGAGQLAKNIQYF	TGTGCCAGCAGCTTAGCTTATGGCGCGGGACAGCTAGCCAAAAACATTCAGTACTTC
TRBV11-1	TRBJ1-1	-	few	CASSSPDGLNTEAFF	TGTGCCAGCAGCTCTCCTGACGGCCTGAACACTGAAGCTTTCTTT
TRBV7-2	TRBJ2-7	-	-	CASIQGYNEQYF	TGTGCCAGCATACAGGGTTACAACGAGCAGTACTTC
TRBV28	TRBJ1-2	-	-	CASSPTTEFYGYTF	TGTGCCAGCAGCCCCACGACTGAATTCTATGGCTACACCTTC
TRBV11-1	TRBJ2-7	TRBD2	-	CASSLGRGGLEQYF	TGTGCCAGCAGCTTAGGACGGGGGGGCCTCGAGCAGTACTTC
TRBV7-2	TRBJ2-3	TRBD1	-	CASSFRDRGPDTQYF	TGTGCCAGCAGCTTCCGGGACAGGGGGCCTGATACGCAGTATTTT
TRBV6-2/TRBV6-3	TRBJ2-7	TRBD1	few	CASSVSPGQGLYEQYF	TGTGCCAGCAGTGTCTCACCGGGACAGGGGCTCTACGAGCAGTACTTC
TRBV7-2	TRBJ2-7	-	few	CASSLQISYEQYF	TGTGCCAGCAGCCTACAAATATCCTACGAGCAGTACTTC
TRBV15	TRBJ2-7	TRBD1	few	CATSPEVGTGVHEQYF	TGTGCCACCAGTCCAGAGGTTGGGACAGGGGTCCACGAGCAGTACTTC
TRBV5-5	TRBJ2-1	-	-	CASSRGIPTNNEQFF	TGTGCCAGCAGCCGAGGGATTCCTACTAACAATGAGCAGTTCTTC
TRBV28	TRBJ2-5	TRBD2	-	CASSLSGTSGNHPETQYF	TGTGCCAGCAGTTTATCCGGGACTAGCGGGAACCACCCCGAGACCCAGTACTTC
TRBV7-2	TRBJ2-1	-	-	CASSPKHPGPQFF	TGTGCCAGCAGCCCGAAGCACCCGGGGCCCCAGTTCTTC
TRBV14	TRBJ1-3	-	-	CASSLGDGSGNTIYF	TGTGCCAGCAGCCTGGGGGACGGCTCTGGAAACACCATATATTTT
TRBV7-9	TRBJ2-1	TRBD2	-	CASRISSGGYNEQFF	TGTGCCAGCCGAATATCTAGCGGGGGGTACAATGAGCAGTTCTTC